This TCR beta chain was found in a study of blood T cells in healthy people across ages. With 0 bases removed from V and 2 bases from J, the gap between germline ends came to 8 bases. This CDR3 has 15 amino acids. Germline V gene sequence: CDR1 LGHNA, CDR2 YSLEER. A second about 6 to 12 cycle PCR used barcoded and J-beta primers. Via MiXCR, TCRdb re-called the 5' RACE reads, giving one row per CDR3 protein. The table includes fewer than 650,000 distinct CDR3 sequences, about 27% detected once. The sample also formed part of further work on T cells of mothers and their children.

The sequence derives from a boy aged 2 to 10 in good health. The material sequenced was blood. V and J are TRBV4-3 and TRBJ2-1; TRBD2 might be the D (5 bases). This CDR3 is CASSQDMGAYNEQFF. The CDR3 coding sequence is TGCGCCAGCAGCCAAGATATGGGAGCCTACAATGAGCAGTTCTTC.